This TCR beta chain derives from a study of T cell responses to AZD1222 COVID-19 vaccine. Study findings and constraints: Spike-specific TCR breadth and depth were elevated following two AZD1222 doses. Vaccine-associated CD4 TCRs spanned spike, dominant at 160-218 and 743-854. White British people made up most donors, females outnumbered males, and clonal diversity was possibly underestimated. Epitopes outside B.1.351 and B.1.1.7 mutated regions reportedly drew nearly half of spike TCRs.

Worth noting for this clone: The antigen is not known.

Trimming stripped 3 bases from V and 9 bases from J, with 6 bases between. The CDR3 covers 12 residues. Per the germline V gene, CDR1 is ENHRY and CDR2 is SYGVKD. Using immunoSEQ multiplex PCR, the repertoire was profiled, and TCRdb retains in-frame clones only, with some absent. The sample has 150,000 to 200,000 clones; around 93% are singletons. The sample here was peripheral blood, taken on day 0 of AZD1222 vaccination. The receptor was derived from an adult in good health. The V call is TRBV10-3, the J call TRBJ1-6; D gene uncertain. CDR3 sequence reads: CAISDGGSPLHF. The DNA of the CDR3 is TGTGCCATCAGTGACGGAGGTTCACCCCTCCACTTT.